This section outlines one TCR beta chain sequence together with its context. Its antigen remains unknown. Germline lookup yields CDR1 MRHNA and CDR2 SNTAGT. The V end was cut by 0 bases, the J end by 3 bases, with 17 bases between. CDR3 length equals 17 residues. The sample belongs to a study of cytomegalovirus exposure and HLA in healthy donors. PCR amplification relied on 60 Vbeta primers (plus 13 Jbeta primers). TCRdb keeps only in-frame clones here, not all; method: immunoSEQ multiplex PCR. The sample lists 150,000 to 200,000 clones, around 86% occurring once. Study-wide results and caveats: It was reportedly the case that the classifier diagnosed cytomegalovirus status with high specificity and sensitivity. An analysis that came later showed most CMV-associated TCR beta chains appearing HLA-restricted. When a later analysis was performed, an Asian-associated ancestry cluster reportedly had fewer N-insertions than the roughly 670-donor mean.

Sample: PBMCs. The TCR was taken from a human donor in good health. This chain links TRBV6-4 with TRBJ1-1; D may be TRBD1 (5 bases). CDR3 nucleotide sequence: TGTGCCAGCAGTGACTCGTCCAGGGTGGGTGTCTACACTGAAGCTTTCTTT. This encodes CASSDSSRVGVYTEAFF.